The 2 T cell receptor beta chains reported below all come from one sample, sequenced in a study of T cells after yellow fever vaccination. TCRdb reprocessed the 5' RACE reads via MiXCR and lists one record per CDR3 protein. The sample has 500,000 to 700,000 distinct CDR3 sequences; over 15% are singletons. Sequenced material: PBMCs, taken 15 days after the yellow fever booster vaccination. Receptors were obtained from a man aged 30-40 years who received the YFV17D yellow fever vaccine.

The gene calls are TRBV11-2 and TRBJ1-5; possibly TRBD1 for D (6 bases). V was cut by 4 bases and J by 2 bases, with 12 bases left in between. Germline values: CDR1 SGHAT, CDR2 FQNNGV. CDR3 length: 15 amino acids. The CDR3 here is CASSSGASGNQPQHF. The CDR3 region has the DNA TGTGCCAGCAGCTCGGGGGCGAGCGGCAATCAGCCCCAGCATTTT. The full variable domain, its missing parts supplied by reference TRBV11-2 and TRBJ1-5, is EAGVAQSPRYKIIEKRQSVAFWCNPISGHATLYWYQQILGQGPKLLIQFQNNGVVDDSQLPKDRFSAERLKGVDSTLKIQPAKLEDSAVYLCASSSGASGNQPQHFGDGTRLSIL.

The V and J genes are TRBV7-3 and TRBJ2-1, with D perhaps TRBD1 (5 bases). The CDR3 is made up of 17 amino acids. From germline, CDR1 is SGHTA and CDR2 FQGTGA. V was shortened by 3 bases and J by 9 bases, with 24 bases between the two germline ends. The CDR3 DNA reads TGTGCCAGCAGCTTGGACCAAGAGGACATCTCTACGGGTGAGCAGTTCTTC. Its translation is CASSLDQEDISTGEQFF.